Presented here are 3 T cell receptor beta chains from one specimen sequenced in a study of cytomegalovirus exposure and HLA in healthy donors. Libraries were prepared by immunoSEQ multiplex PCR; TCRdb keeps only in-frame clonotypes and omits some of them. The sample holds 150,000 to 200,000 clones, around 90% seen once. Sequencing was carried out using PBMCs. These receptor sequences come from a woman in her late teens or twenties in good health and CMV-seropositive.

The genes are TRBV5-4 and TRBJ2-1, with TRBD2 as a possible D gene (5 bases). Germline assignment: CDR1 SGHNT and CDR2 YYREEE (reference sequence). The CDR3 is 15 residues long. V was shortened by 4 bases and J by 5 bases, with 16 bases between the two germline ends. DNA of the CDR3: TGTGCCAGCAGCGCGGGCCCAGGTTCGAACAATGAGCAGTTCTTC. Its protein is CASSAGPGSNNEQFF. Full variable domain (outside the CDR3, taken from reference TRBV5-4 and TRBJ2-1): ETGVTQSPTHLIKTRGQQVTLRCSSQSGHNTVSWYQQALGQGPQFIFQYYREEENGRGNFPPRFSGLQFPNYSSELNVNALELDDSALYLCASSAGPGSNNEQFFGPGTRLTVL.

The V call is TRBV19, the J call TRBJ1-5, with 8 bases lining up with TRBD1. The CDR3 is 19 residues long. V gave up 3 bases and J gave up 0 bases; unmatched junction bases: 13. CDR1 is LNHDA, CDR2 SQIVND, per germline (reference sequence). CDR3 region: CASSIRGQGLNPSNQPQHF. The CDR3 DNA follows: TGTGCCAGTAGTATCAGAGGACAGGGACTTAACCCTAGCAATCAGCCCCAGCATTTT.

This chain links TRBV18 with TRBJ1-1; no reliable D call. There are 12 residues in the CDR3. The germline CDR1 and CDR2 sequences are KGHSH and LQKENI. V was cut by 3 bases and J by 10 bases, with 12 bases left in between. CDR3 loop: CASSPQVGGAFF. The CDR3 bases are TGTGCCAGCTCACCCCAGGTAGGAGGAGCTTTCTTT.